Presented here are 16 T cell receptor beta chains from one specimen sequenced in a study of T cell responses to AZD1222 COVID-19 vaccine (dated by TCRdb to the early 2020s). The library was produced with the immunoSEQ multiplex PCR assay. TCRdb took this table from immuneACCESS and kept in-frame rearrangements with V and J called. Such tables lack part of the clones; where checked against another copy, unresolved V genes explain under half of the gap, and the rest is unexplained. This sample is represented by roughly 180,000 clones; about 89% of them were singletons. The ten largest clones capture 1.5% to 2% of the sample. What the time point label conveys for this sample: about 28 days (+/-7) after the second vaccine dose. This sample comprised peripheral blood, obtained 28 days after the second AZD1222 dose. Receptor source: an adult who received the AZD1222 COVID-19 vaccine.

The rearrangement links TRBV5-1 to TRBJ2-2, with 8 bases fitting TRBD2. CDR1 is SGHRS, CDR2 YFSETQ, per germline. The J segment lost 4 bases and the V segment lost 3 bases, leaving 8 bases of the junction unmatched. CDR3 length: 16 amino acids. The CDR3, as DNA: TGCGCCAGCAGCTCGCGAGTCGCGGGAGGCACCGGGGAGCTGTTTTTT. This translates into CASSSRVAGGTGELFF.

This chain connects TRBV2 to TRBJ1-4; D is unresolved. This CDR3 contains 14 residues. Germline CDR1 and CDR2: SNHLY and FYNNEI. Trimming stripped 6 bases from V and 4 bases from J, with 12 bases between. CDR3 in DNA: TGTGCCAGCAGCCCACAAGCGTTTAATGAAAAACTGTTTTTT. Translation gives CASSPQAFNEKLFF. Full variable domain (rest looked up from reference TRBV2 and TRBJ1-4): EPEVTQTPSHQVTQMGQEVILRCVPISNHLYFYWYRQILGQKVEFLVSFYNNEISEKSEIFDDQFSVERPDGSNFTLKIRSTKLEDSAMYFCASSPQAFNEKLFFGSGTQLSVL.

The gene calls are TRBV4-1 and TRBJ1-2; D perhaps matches TRBD1 (5 bases). The CDR3 has 13 residues. V lost 1 base and J 8 bases, leaving 11 bases between the germline ends. The germline CDR1 and CDR2 sequences are MGHRA and YSYEKL. The CDR3 DNA follows: TGCGCCAGCAGCCAAGTAGGGGTAAGAGGCTACACCTTC. Its translation is CASSQVGVRGYTF.

This clone is a singleton in its sample. The same CDR3 also results from other DNA sequences found in this sample. This sequence joins TRBV19 and TRBJ2-7; 10 bases agree with TRBD1. Germline V lookup: CDR1 LNHDA, CDR2 SQIVND (reference sequence). The CDR3 is 15 amino acids. The ends lost 3 bases at V and 2 bases at J; junction bases unmatched: 4. This chain's CDR3 is CASSIRTGGPYEQYF. The CDR3 DNA follows: TGTGCCAGTAGTATTCGGACAGGGGGACCCTACGAGCAGTACTTC.

This chain connects TRBV7-3 to TRBJ2-1; possibly TRBD1 or TRBD2 for D (6 bases each). CDR3 length: 15 amino acids. Per germline, CDR1 SGHTA and CDR2 FQGTGA. The germline V and J ends were trimmed by 5 bases and 5 bases, with 16 bases remaining between them. CDR3 DNA: TGTGCCAGCAGCGAAAGTCCGGGGGCTAACAATGAGCAGTTCTTC. This gives the protein CASSESPGANNEQFF.

The chain employs TRBV6-4 and TRBJ1-2; D gene uncertain. This CDR3 region has 12 residues. Trimming removed 2 bases at V and 8 bases at J, with 9 bases between. Germline lookup yields CDR1 MRHNA and CDR2 SNTAGT. The CDR3 protein is CASSDRFKGYTF. CDR3 DNA sequence: TGTGCCAGCAGTGACAGGTTCAAGGGCTACACCTTC.

This clone was counted a few times. This sequence joins TRBV7-2 and TRBJ1-2; 7 bases map to TRBD1. V gave up 4 bases and J gave up 1 base; unmatched junction bases: 6. This CDR3 has 15 residues. Germline V gene lookup returns CDR1 SGHTA and CDR2 FQGNSA. The CDR3 DNA is TGTGCCAGCAGCTCCCTGGACAGGTTTAACTATGGCTACACCTTC. Residues: CASSSLDRFNYGYTF.

The chain couples TRBV21-1 to TRBJ1-1. TRBV21-1 is reported as a pseudogene. CDR3 size: 15 residues. CDR3 protein: CASSKEKVRNTEAFF. The CDR3, as DNA: TGTGCCAGCAGCAAAGAGAAGGTGAGGAACACTGAAGCTTTCTTT.

This chain uses TRBV6-5 with TRBJ1-2; unclear D gene. Germline V gene data show CDR1 as MNHEY and CDR2 as SVGAGI. CDR3 length equals 10 residues. The V end was cut by 7 bases, the J end by 3 bases, with 3 bases between. In DNA form, the CDR3 reads TGTGCCAGCATGGACTATGGCTACACCTTC. Amino acids: CASMDYGYTF.

The rearrangement links TRBV6-2 or TRBV6-3 to TRBJ2-7; possible D gene TRBD2, 5 bases. The CDR3 is 16 amino acids. V was cut by 2 bases and J by 0 bases, with 14 bases left in between. Germline-derived CDR1 and CDR2 are MNHEY and SVGEGT. The CDR3 reads CASSYLRTGSSYEQYF. CDR3 DNA sequence: TGTGCCAGCAGTTACCTCCGGACTGGGAGCTCCTACGAGCAGTACTTC.

The chain carries TRBV29-1 and TRBJ1-1; unclear D gene. The CDR3 is 14 amino acids. Looked up from germline, CDR1 is SQVTM and CDR2 is ANQGSEA. Trimming pared 4 bases from V and 2 bases from J, leaving 14 bases between. The CDR3 sequence: CSVGGGRINTEAFF. CDR3 nucleotides: TGCAGCGTTGGAGGTGGCAGGATCAACACTGAAGCTTTCTTT.

This rearrangement joins TRBV19 to TRBJ2-3, with 8 bases matching TRBD2. Germline trimming cut 7 bases from V and 0 bases from J; bases unmatched to any gene: 6. There are 15 residues in the CDR3. Germline CDR1 LNHDA, CDR2 SQIVND (reference sequence). The CDR3 DNA sequence: TGTGCCAGTACCGACCGGGGGGGTAGCACAGATACGCAGTATTTT. Translated, it gives CASTDRGGSTDTQYF.

The chain has TRBV7-2 and TRBJ1-5; unclear D gene. This CDR3 is built from 14 residues. In germline, CDR1 is SGHTA, CDR2 FQGNSA. The V and J ends lost 1 base and 5 bases respectively, with 9 bases between them. The CDR3 is CASSLEVVDQPQHF. As DNA, the CDR3 is TGTGCCAGCAGCTTAGAGGTGGTGGATCAGCCCCAGCATTTT.

This clone was observed once. The rearrangement uses TRBV5-1 and TRBJ2-1; D is possibly TRBD1 (5 bases). The V end lost 0 bases, the J end lost 2 bases, and 6 bases lay between the germline ends. The CDR3 has 14 residues. CDR1 and CDR2 (germline): SGHRS, YFSETQ. CDR3: CASSLGQTYNEQFF. The DNA for the CDR3 is TGCGCCAGCAGCTTGGGACAGACCTACAATGAGCAGTTCTTC.

The genes are TRBV6-5 and TRBJ2-5, with D perhaps matching TRBD1 (5 bases). Looked up from germline, CDR1 is MNHEY and CDR2 is SVGAGI. This CDR3 has 13 residues. Trimming left V 8 bases short and J 1 base short, with 11 bases between. As DNA, the CDR3 is TGTGCCAGCGCAAGACAGCCCCAAGAGACCCAGTACTTC. Its protein is CASARQPQETQYF.

The rearrangement uses TRBV7-2 and TRBJ2-5; TRBD1 matches at 7 bases. J was trimmed by 6 bases and V by 1 base; bases with no gene match: 5. Germline V gives CDR1 SGHTA, CDR2 FQGNSA. There are 14 residues in the CDR3. Here the CDR3 DNA reads TGTGCCAGCAGCTTAGAAGGGGGCATGAAGACCCAGTACTTC. This sequence encodes CASSLEGGMKTQYF.